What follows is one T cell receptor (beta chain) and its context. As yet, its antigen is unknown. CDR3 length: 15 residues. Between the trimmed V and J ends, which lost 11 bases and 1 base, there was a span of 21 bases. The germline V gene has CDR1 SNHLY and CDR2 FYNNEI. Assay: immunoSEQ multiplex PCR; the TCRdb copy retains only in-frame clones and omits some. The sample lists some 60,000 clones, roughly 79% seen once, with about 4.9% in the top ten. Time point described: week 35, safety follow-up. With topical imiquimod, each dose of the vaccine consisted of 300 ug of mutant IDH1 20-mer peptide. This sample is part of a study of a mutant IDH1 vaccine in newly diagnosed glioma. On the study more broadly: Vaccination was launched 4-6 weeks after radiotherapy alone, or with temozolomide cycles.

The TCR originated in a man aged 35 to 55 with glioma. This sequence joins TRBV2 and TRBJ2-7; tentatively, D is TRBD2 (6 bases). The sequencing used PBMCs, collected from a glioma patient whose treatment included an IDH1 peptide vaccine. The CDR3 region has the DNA TGTGCCGTGAAGCAAGAGCAGGGAGGATCCTACGAGCAGTACTTC. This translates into CAVKQEQGGSYEQYF.